Sequencing of this T cell receptor (beta chain) was carried out in a study of blood T cell repertoires in COVID-19 (dated by TCRdb to the early 2020s). Describing the broader study: The collaborator samples originated in the United States, Italy and Spain and spanned the acute and convalescent phases of COVID-19. The material from the prospective study consisted of cDNA or gDNA derived from T cells, B-cell-depleted T cells, or PBMCs. The dataset comprised deeply sampled blood TCRbeta repertoires from subjects exposed to, actively infected with, or recovered from COVID-19. The repertoires were made available in a free public database intended to serve as a resource for research on the immune response to SARS-CoV-2. The samples were drawn from two sources: the first 160 participants of the ongoing ImmuneRACE study, and some 1,300 subjects contributed by 6 global collaborators. The sample metadata nearly always contained a de-identified subject ID, COVID-19 status, age in years and sex. Where HLA class I and class II types were available, the types were taken from metadata supplied by the sample provider, not from assay-based typing. Study-wide findings and limitations: The quantity of clinical and demographic metadata differed by source and by participant and was supplied without curation.

The germline V gene (reference sequence) supplies CDR1 LNHDA and CDR2 SQIVND. The CDR3 holds 16 amino acids from the cysteine to the phenylalanine. The CDR3 DNA has 48 bases and is translated from base 1. The germline ends are 12 bases apart after V is trimmed by 1 base and J by 0 bases. The immunoSEQ Assay, a bias-controlled multiplex PCR, was used to amplify TCRbeta CDR3 regions from genomic DNA. Processing in the source paper ran as follows. The number of nucleated cells in each sample was estimated from the amplification of reference gene primers within the assay. To quantify the absolute abundance of each unique TCRbeta CDR3 rearrangement, sequence reads were collapsed and filtered. Productive Simpson clonality was computed per sample as the square root of Simpson's diversity index over productive rearrangements. The clones in this table, taken by TCRdb from immuneACCESS, are in-frame only. Not every clone is retained; where verified, under half of the shortfall comes from an unresolved V gene, and the cause of the rest is unknown. V and J calls and clone size follow that table, whereas D and trimming were derived from the DNA. The sample table shows approximately 69,000 clones, and approximately 79% are seen once. Of the sample, 15% to 20% falls within the top ten clones.

This clone appeared once. Its binding antigen is unknown. No quality values exist for individual bases; no much larger clone is one base distant. Collaborating institutions collected whole blood in K2EDTA tubes following their own protocols. For TCRbeta analysis, collaborators shipped samples in one of three forms: frozen whole blood, isolated PBMCs, or DNA extracted from either of those sample types. The chain is encoded by TRBV19 joined to TRBJ1-1, and the D gene may be TRBD1, 5 bases matching. The specimen sequenced was peripheral blood. This clonotype was obtained from a man aged 55 to 70 with acute or convalescent COVID-19. The DNA is TGTGCCAGTAGTATAGTCCCTCGACAGATGAACACTGAAGCTTTCTTT. Its protein product is CASSIVPRQMNTEAFF.